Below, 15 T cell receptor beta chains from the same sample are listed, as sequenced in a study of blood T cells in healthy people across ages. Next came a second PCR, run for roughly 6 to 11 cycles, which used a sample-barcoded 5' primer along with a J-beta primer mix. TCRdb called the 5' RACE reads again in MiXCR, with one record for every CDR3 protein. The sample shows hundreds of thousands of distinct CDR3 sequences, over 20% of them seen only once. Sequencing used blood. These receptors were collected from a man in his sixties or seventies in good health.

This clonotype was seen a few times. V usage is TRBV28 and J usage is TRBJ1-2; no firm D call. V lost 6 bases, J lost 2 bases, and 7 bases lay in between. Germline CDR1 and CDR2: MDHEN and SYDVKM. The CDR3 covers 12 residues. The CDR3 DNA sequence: TGTGCCAGCAGAAACCGGAACTATGGCTACACCTTC. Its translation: CASRNRNYGYTF.

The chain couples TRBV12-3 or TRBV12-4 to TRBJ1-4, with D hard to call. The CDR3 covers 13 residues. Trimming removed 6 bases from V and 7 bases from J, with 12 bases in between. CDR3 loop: CASRGGITEKLFF. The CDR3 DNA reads TGTGCCAGCAGAGGAGGGATTACTGAAAAACTGTTTTTT.

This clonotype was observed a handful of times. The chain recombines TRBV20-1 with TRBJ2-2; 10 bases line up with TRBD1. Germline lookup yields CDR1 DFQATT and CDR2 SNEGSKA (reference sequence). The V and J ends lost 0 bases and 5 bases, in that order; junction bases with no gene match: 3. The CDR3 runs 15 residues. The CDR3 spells CSARDDRGRTGELFF. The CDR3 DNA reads TGCAGTGCTAGAGATGACAGGGGGCGGACCGGGGAGCTGTTTTTT.

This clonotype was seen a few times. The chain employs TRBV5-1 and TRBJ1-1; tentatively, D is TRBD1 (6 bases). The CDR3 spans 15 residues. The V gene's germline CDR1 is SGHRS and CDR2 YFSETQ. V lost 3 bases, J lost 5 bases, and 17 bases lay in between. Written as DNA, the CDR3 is TGCGCCAGCAGCTCCCGGACGGGGGGCGGGACTGAAGCTTTCTTT. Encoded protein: CASSSRTGGGTEAFF.

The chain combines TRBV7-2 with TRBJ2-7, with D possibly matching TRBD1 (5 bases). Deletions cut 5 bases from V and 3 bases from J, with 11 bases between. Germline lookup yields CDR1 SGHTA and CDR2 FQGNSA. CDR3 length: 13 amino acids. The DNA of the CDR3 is TGTGCCAGCAGCCACGACAGTGACTACGAGCAGTACGTC. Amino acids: CASSHDSDYEQYV.

For the CDR3, the DNA is TGCAGTGCTAGACCCGATTTTCGTCGATTGGTTTCTGAGCAGTTCTTC. Amino acid sequence: CSARPDFRRLVSEQFF. The rearrangement uses TRBV20-1 and TRBJ2-7; D uncertain. The DNA end lines up better with TRBJ2-1; the J call may be wrong. Per the germline V gene, CDR1 is DFQATT and CDR2 is SNEGSKA (reference sequence). CDR3 length: 16 residues.

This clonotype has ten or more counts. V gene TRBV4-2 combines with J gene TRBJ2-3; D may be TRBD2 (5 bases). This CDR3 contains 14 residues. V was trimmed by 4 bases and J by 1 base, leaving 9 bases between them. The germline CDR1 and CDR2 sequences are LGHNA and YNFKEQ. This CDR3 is CASSPRTGTDTQYF. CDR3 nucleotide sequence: TGTGCCAGCAGCCCTAGGACTGGCACAGATACGCAGTATTTT.

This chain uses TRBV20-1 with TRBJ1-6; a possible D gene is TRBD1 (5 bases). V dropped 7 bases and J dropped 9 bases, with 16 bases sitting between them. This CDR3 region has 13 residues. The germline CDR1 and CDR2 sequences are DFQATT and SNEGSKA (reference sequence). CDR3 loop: CSGRQGEFSPLHF. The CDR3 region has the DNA TGCAGTGGCAGGCAGGGAGAATTTTCACCCCTCCACTTT.

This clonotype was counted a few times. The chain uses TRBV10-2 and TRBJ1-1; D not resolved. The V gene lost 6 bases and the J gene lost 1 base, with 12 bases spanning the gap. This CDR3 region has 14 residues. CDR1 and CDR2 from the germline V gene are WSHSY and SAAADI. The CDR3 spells CASSRAQWNTEAFF. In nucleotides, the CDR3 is TGCGCCAGCAGCCGGGCCCAGTGGAACACTGAAGCTTTCTTT.

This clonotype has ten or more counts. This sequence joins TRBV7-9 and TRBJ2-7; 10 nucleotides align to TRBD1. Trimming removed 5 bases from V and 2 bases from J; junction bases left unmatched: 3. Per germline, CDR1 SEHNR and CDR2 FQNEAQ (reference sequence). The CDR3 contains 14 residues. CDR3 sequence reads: CASSPGTGAYEQYF. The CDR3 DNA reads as TGTGCCAGCAGCCCTGGGACAGGGGCCTACGAGCAGTACTTC.

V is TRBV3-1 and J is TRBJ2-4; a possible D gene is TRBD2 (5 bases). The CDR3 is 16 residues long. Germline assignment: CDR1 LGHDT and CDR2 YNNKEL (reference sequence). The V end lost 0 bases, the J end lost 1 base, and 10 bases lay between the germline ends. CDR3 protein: CASSQEARRAKNIQYF. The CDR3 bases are TGTGCCAGCAGCCAAGAGGCACGGAGGGCCAAAAACATTCAGTACTTC.

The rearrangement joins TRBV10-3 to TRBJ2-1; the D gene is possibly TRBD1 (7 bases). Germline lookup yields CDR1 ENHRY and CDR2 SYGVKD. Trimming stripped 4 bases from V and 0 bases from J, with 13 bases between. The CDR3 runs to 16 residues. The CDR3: CAISGGDRSSYNEQFF. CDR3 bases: TGTGCCATCAGTGGGGGGGACAGAAGCTCCTACAATGAGCAGTTCTTC.

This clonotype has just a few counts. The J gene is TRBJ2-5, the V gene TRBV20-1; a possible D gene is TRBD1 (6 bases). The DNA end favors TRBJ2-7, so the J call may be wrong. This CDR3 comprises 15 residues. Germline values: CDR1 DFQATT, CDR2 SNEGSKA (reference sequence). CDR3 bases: TGCAGTGCCAATGAACAGGGTAGGGCTACCTACGAGCAGTACTTC. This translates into CSANEQGRATYEQYF.

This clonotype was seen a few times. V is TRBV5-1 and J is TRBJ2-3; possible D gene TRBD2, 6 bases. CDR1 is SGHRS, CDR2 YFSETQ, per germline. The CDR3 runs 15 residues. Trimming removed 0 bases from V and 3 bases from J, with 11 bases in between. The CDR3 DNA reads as TGCGCCAGCAGCTTGGAGAGACTAGAGACAGATACGCAGTATTTT. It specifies CASSLERLETDTQYF.

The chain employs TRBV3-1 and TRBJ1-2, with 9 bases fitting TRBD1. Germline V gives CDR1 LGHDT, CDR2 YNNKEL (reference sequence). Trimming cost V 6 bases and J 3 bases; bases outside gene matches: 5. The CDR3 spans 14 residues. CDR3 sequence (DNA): TGTGCCAGCAGACAGGGGGCTTATGACTATGGCTACACCTTC. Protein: CASRQGAYDYGYTF.